Here is one T cell receptor (beta chain) with its context. The antigen is undetermined. The record originates from a study of blood T cells in healthy people across ages. Study-wide findings and caveats: Diversity was estimated from one million T cells, and these estimates were considered underestimates.

The V end was cut by 2 bases, the J end by 0 bases, with 9 bases between. Germline V lookup: CDR1 MNHEY, CDR2 SVGEGT. There are 15 residues in the CDR3. The second PCR ran roughly 6 to 11 cycles with a sample-barcoded 5' primer and J-beta primers. Each cDNA molecule received a tag from a template-switch adaptor that had 12 random nucleotides. MiXCR was run by TCRdb on the 5' RACE reads, yielding one entry per CDR3 protein. The repertoire includes about 1,400,000 distinct CDR3 sequences, around 59% of them detected once, and 6.5% to 8.5% sits in the top ten. The V call is TRBV6-2 or TRBV6-3, the J call TRBJ2-3; D is possibly TRBD2 (5 bases). The source material was blood. This TCR came from a man younger than 35 in good health. This CDR3 is CASSYGGFSTDTQYF. CDR3 DNA sequence: TGTGCCAGCAGTTACGGCGGGTTTAGCACAGATACGCAGTATTTT.